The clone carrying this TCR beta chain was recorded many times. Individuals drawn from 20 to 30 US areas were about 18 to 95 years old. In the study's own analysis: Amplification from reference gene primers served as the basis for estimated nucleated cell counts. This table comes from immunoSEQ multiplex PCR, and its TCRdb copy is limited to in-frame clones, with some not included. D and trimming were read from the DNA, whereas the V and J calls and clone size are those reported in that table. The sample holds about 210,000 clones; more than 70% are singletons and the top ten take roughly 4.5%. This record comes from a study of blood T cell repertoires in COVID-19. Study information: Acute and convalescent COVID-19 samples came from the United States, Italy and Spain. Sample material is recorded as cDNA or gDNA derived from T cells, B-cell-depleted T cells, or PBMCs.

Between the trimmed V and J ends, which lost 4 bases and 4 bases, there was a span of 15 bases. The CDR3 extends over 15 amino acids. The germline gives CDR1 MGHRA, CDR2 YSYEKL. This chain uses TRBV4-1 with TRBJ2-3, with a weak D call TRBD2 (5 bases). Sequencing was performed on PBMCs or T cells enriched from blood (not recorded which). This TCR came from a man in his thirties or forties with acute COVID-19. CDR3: CASSLRLSGADTQYF. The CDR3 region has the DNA TGCGCCAGCAGCCTTCGACTATCCGGAGCAGATACGCAGTATTTT.